This T cell receptor beta chain is from a study of blood T cell dynamics during melanoma immunotherapy (dated by TCRdb to the early 2020s). A note on the overall study: The patients had metastatic melanoma and were given first-line pembrolizumab or nivolumab plus ipilimumab as standard of care in the United Kingdom. The training cohort was made up of consecutive patients, while a further independent group of patients from the same centre was pooled to form an external validation set. To identify early correlates of response, the study profiled peripheral T cell receptor repertoires in patients with metastatic melanoma before and after one cycle of checkpoint inhibitor therapy. Overall study results and their limits: Whether the T cell clones driving repertoire changes were melanoma-specific or reflected general immune activation could not be determined in the study. The relatively small sample size was recognized as a factor that could limit how well the results generalize. Unlike progressors, patients who went on to achieve disease control showed a bifurcated reorganization of the PBMC repertoire at W3, with either increased clonality or increased diversity.

About this clone itself: There is no known antigen for this receptor. No base quality information exists; no much larger clone differs at one position.

The time point label for this specimen denotes: week 3, after first cycle of checkpoint inhibitor. Blood samples were taken at two points: before treatment (T0) and at week 3 (W3), which came after the first cycle of checkpoint blockade. Except for two patients with rapid clinical progression, response was assessed 12 weeks after the first infusion by RECIST 1.1; disease control meant complete response, partial response or stable disease. Any patient who had received prior systemic cancer treatment, was on concomitant immunosuppressant therapy or had synchronous other active malignancies was excluded. To track both circulating cells and T cell turnover, TCR beta was sequenced from bulk PBMC as well as from plasma cell-free DNA. PBMC were isolated from blood with Lymphoprep and SepMate tubes, followed by red cell lysis. QIAamp DNA Blood Mini kits were used to extract DNA from PBMC and from sorted T cell subsets.

A fixed 350 ng of DNA was loaded for every bulk PBMC sample. TCR beta CDR3 sequences were amplified from genomic DNA using the immunoSEQ TCRb Assay kit according to manufacturer instructions. The KAPA Library Quantification Kit for Illumina platforms was used to quantify pooled libraries by qPCR. Pooled libraries were clustered at roughly 0.6-1.1 pM and sequenced on an Illumina NextSeq 500. The original methods were these. TCR data were analyzed using immunoSEQ ANALYZER and the R LymphoSeq package. A rearrangement efficiency score was calculated as productive divided by the sum of productive and non-productive CDR3 sequences. Within each patient, timepoints were compared pairwise for clonality, measured with the Gini coefficient, and for diversity, measured with the Renyi index at alpha=1. Clonal relatedness, based on an edit distance of 3, and repertoire similarity, based on the Bhattacharyya coefficient, were both computed in LymphoSeq. Linear discriminant analysis on week-3 changes in clonality and diversity was built with the R MASS and caret packages to classify response. The source is immuneACCESS, and TCRdb retained only in-frame sequences with V and J called. Part of the clones is not carried over; for the studies checked, unresolved V genes explain less than half of this, and the remainder is unexplained. V and J calls and clone size are copied from that table; D and trimming were computed from the DNA. Here the sample has 25,000 to 35,000 clones; roughly 88% occur a single time. In total, the top ten clones hold about 9.3% of the sample.

This TCR was sampled from a human donor with melanoma. This material consisted of blood, taken from a patient treated with checkpoint blockade.

The CDR3 has the sequence CASSSGQLGGNQPQHF. The bases read TGCGCCAGCAGTTCCGGACAGTTGGGCGGCAATCAGCCCCAGCATTTT. The V gene is TRBV5-1 and the J gene is TRBJ1-5; TRBD1 is a weak D gene call, 6 bases matching. Reading the germline V gene gives CDR1 SGHRS and CDR2 YFSETQ. Trimming at the junction amounts to 5 bases on V and 2 bases on J, and the germline ends lie 17 bases apart. Including the terminal cysteine and phenylalanine, the CDR3 comprises 16 residues. Kept here is only the CDR3 DNA, which spans 48 bases and is read in frame from base 1.